The rows below give T cell receptor beta chains drawn from one sample of a study of control samples from healthy donors and cancer patients. TCRdb's copy holds only in-frame clones and misses some; the assay was immunoSEQ multiplex PCR. The sample contains about 22,000 clones, roughly four fifths of which appear only once. Sequencing input: PBMCs. All receptors derive from a man aged 55 to 70 with head and neck cancer. CDR3s include the opening cysteine and the closing phenylalanine or tryptophan. The D gene is left open where the match is weak. Clone size is shown for a subset of rows, as once, few, many or a class of expanded clone.

>.|TRBJ2-2|.|TRBV30|12
CAWSQGTGELFF
TGTGCCTGGAGTCAGGGCACCGGGGAGCTGTTTTTT
>TRBD2|TRBJ2-5|once|TRBV6-1|16
CASSVGTSGPQETQYF
TGTGCCAGCAGTGTTGGGACTAGCGGGCCCCAAGAGACCCAGTACTTC
>.|TRBJ1-4|.|TRBV11-3|15
CASSAQALGGEKLFF
TGTGCCAGCAGCGCCCAGGCGTTAGGAGGTGAAAAACTGTTTTTT
>.|TRBJ2-3|.|TRBV9|15
CASSLDWPSTDTQYF
TGTGCCAGCAGCTTGGACTGGCCTAGCACAGATACGCAGTATTTT
>.|TRBJ2-1|once|TRBV9|13
CASRPLSYHEQFF
TGTGCCAGCAGGCCCCTATCGTACCATGAGCAGTTCTTC
>TRBD1|TRBJ2-3|.|TRBV4-3|16
CASSQDTGQGTDTQYF
TGCGCCAGCAGCCAAGATACGGGACAGGGGACAGATACGCAGTATTTT
>TRBD1|TRBJ2-1|.|TRBV5-4|14
CASSLTGGNNEQFF
TGTGCCAGCAGCTTGACAGGGGGAAACAATGAGCAGTTCTTC
>.|TRBJ1-2|.|TRBV5-8|15
CASSLSGTENYGYTF
TGTGCCAGCAGCTTGTCGGGGACCGAGAACTATGGCTACACCTTC
>TRBD1|TRBJ1-2|.|TRBV29-1|13
CSGTDRGDYGYTF
TGCAGCGGGACGGACAGGGGTGACTATGGCTACACCTTC
>TRBD1|TRBJ2-6|.|TRBV5-4|17
CASSRGQGVSGANVLTF
TGTGCCAGCAGCCGGGGACAGGGGGTTTCTGGGGCCAACGTCCTGACTTTC
>TRBD2|TRBJ2-1|.|TRBV5-1|16
CASSLVVLAGVNEQFF
TGCGCCAGCAGCTTGGTGGTACTAGCGGGAGTTAATGAGCAGTTCTTC
>TRBD1|TRBJ2-6|.|TRBV28|17
CASSLGQRNSGANVLTF
TGTGCCAGCAGTTTGGGACAGCGCAACTCTGGGGCCAACGTCCTGACTTTC
>TRBD2|TRBJ2-2|.|TRBV7-8|19
CASTFMALSSGRSTGELFF
TGTGCCAGCACCTTTATGGCGTTATCGAGCGGGAGGTCCACCGGGGAGCTGTTTTTT
>TRBD1|TRBJ2-6|.|TRBV6-2/TRBV6-3|16
CASSPGQLSGANVLTF
TGTGCCAGCAGCCCGGGACAGCTCTCTGGGGCCAACGTCCTGACTTTC